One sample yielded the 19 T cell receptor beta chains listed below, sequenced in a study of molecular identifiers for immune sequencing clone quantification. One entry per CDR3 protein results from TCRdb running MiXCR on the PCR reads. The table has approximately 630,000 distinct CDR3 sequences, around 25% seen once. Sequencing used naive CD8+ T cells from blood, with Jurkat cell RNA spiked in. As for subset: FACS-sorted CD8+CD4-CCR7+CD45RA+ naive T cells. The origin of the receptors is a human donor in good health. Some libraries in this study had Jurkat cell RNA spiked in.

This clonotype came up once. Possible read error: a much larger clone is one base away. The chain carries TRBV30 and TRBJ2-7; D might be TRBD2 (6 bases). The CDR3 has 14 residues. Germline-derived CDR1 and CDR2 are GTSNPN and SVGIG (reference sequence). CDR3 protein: CARSFGHGGYEQYF. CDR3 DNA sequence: TGTGCCAGGAGTTTTGGACACGGGGGCTACGAGCAGTACTTC.

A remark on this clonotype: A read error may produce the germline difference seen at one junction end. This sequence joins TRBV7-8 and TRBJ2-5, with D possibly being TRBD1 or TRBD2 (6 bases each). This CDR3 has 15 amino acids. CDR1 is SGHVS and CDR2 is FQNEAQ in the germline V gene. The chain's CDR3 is CAGSLMTGLQETQYF. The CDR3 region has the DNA TGTGCCGGCAGCTTAATGACAGGACTACAAGAGACCCAGTACTTC.

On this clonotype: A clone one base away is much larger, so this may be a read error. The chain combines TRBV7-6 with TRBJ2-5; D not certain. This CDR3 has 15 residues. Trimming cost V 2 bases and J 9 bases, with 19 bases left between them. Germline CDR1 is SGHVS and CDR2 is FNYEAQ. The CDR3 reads CASSLLRHPHWAQYF. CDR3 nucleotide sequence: TGTGCCAGCAGCTTATTACGACACCCCCATTGGGCCCAGTACTTC.

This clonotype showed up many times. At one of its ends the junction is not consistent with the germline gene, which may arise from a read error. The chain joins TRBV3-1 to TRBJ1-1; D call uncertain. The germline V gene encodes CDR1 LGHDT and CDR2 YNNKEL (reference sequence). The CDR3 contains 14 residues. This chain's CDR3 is CASSQDSLNTEAFF. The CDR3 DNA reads TGCGCCAGCAGCCAAGATAGTTTGAACACTGAAGCTTTCTTT.

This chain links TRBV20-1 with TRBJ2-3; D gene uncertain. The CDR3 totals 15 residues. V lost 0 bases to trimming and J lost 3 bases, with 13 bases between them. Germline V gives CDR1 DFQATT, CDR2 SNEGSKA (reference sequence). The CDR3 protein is CSARDPRVQTDTQYF. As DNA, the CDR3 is TGCAGTGCTAGAGATCCCCGGGTACAGACAGATACGCAGTATTTT.

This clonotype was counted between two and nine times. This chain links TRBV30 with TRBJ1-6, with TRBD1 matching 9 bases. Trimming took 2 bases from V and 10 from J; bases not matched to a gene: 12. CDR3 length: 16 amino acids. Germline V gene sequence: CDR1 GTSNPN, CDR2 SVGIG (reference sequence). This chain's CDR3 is CAWSTLGQGMESPLHF. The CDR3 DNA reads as TGTGCCTGGAGTACATTAGGACAGGGGATGGAATCACCCCTCCACTTT.

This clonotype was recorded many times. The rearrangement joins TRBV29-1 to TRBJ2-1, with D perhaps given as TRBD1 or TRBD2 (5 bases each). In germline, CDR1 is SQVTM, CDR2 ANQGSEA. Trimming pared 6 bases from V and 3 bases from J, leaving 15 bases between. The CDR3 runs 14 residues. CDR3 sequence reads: CSVLPPGRYNEQFF. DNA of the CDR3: TGCAGCGTCCTCCCTCCGGGGCGCTACAATGAGCAGTTCTTC.

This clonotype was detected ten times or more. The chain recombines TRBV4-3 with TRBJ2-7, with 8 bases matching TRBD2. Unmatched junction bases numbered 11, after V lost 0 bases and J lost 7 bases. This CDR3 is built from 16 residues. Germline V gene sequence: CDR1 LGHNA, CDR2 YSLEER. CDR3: CASSQDFTSGGREQYF. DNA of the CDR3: TGCGCCAGCAGCCAAGATTTTACTAGCGGAGGTCGGGAGCAGTACTTC.

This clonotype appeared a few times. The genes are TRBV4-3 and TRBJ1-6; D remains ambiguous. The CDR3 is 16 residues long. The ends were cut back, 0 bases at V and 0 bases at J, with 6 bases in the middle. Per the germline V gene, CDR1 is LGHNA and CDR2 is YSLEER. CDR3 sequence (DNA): TGCGCCAGCAGCCAAGAAGATGGCTCCTATAATTCACCCCTCCACTTT. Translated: CASSQEDGSYNSPLHF.

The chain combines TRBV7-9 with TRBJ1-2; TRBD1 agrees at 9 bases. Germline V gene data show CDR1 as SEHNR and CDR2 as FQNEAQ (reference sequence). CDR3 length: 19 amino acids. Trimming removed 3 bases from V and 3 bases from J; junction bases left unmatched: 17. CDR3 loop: CASSFGSPGQGGFDYGYTF. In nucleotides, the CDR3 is TGTGCCAGCAGCTTTGGTTCACCGGGACAGGGAGGTTTCGACTATGGCTACACCTTC.

CDR3: CASSYFQGSHEQYF. The CDR3 nucleotides read TGTGCCAGCAGTTACTTTCAGGGTTCCCACGAGCAGTACTTC. The chain recombines TRBV6-5 with TRBJ2-7; possible D gene TRBD1, 5 bases. V was shortened by 1 base and J by 5 bases, with 12 bases between the two germline ends. In germline, CDR1 is MNHEY, CDR2 SVGAGI. The CDR3 totals 14 residues.

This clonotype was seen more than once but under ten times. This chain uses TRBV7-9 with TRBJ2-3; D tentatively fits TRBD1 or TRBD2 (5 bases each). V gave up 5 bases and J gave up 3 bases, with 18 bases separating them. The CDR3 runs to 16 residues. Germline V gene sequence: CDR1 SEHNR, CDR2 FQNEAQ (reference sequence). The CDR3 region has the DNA TGTGCCAGCAGCCCCCTCGGATTGGGGACGACAGATACGCAGTATTTT. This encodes CASSPLGLGTTDTQYF.

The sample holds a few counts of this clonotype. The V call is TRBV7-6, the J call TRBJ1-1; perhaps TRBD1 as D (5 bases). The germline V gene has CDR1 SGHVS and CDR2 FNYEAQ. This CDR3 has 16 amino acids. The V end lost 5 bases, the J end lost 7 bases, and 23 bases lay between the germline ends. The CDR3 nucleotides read TGTGCCAGCAGCCGGGGCGGGGGAAGGGGCACTTATGAAGCTTTCTTT. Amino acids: CASSRGGGRGTYEAFF. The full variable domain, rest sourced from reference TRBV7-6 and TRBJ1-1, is GAGVSQSPRYKVTKRGQDVALRCDPISGHVSLYWYRQALGQGPEFLTYFNYEAQQDKSGLPNDRFSAERPEGSISTLTIQRTEQRDSAMYRCASSRGGGRGTYEAFFGQGTRLTVV.

CDR3 nucleotide sequence: TGTGCCAGCAGCGTATACGGCACAGATACGCAGTATTTT. It translates to CASSVYGTDTQYF. The gene calls are TRBV9 and TRBJ2-3; D gene ambiguous. This CDR3 region has 13 residues. CDR1 and CDR2 from the germline V gene are SGDLS and YYNGEE. V was clipped by 1 base and J by 1 base, with 4 bases between them.

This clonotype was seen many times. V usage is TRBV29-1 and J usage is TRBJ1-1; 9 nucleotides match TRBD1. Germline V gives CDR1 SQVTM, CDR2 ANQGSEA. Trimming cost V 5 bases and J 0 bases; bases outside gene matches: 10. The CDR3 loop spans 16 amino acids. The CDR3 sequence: CSVRGPGQGLNTEAFF. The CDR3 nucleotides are TGCAGCGTTCGCGGACCGGGACAGGGATTGAACACTGAAGCTTTCTTT. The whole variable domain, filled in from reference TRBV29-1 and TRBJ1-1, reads SAVISQKPSRDICQRGTSLTIQCQVDSQVTMMFWYRQQPGQSLTLIATANQGSEATYESGFVIDKFPISRPNLTFSTLTVSNMSPEDSSIYLCSVRGPGQGLNTEAFFGQGTRLTVV.

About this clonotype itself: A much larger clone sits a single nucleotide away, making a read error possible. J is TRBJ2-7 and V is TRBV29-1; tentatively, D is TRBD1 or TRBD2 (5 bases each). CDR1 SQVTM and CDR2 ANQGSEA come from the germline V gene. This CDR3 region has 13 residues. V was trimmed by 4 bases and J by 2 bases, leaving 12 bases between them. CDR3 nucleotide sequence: TGCAGCGTTGGGGACGACTACCCCTACGAGCAGTACTTC. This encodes CSVGDDYPYEQYF.

CDR3 DNA sequence: TGTGCCAGCACCGTAGTCGAGGGGACAGGACCCTACGAGCAGTACTTC. It is translated as CASTVVEGTGPYEQYF. This chain joins TRBV27 and TRBJ2-7; 8 bases fit TRBD1. J lost 2 bases, V lost 7 bases, and 13 bases had no gene match. CDR3 length equals 16 residues. Germline loops: CDR1 MNHEY, CDR2 SMNVEV (reference sequence).

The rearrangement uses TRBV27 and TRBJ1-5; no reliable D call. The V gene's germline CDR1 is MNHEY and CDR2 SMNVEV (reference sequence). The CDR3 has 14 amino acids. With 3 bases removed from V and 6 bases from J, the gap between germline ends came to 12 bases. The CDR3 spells CASSLGGGIQPQHF. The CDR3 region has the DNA TGTGCCAGCAGTTTGGGAGGTGGGATTCAGCCCCAGCATTTT.

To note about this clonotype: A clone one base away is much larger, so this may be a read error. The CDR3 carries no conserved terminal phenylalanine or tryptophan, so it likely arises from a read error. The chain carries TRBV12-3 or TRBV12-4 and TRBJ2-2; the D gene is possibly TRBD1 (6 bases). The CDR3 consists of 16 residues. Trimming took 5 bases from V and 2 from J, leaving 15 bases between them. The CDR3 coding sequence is TGTGCCAGCAGTCCGGACAGCACAATAAACACCGGGGAGCTGTTTTCT. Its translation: CASSPDSTINTGELFS.